This T cell receptor (beta chain) stems from a study of response to subunit inactivated influenza vaccine (dated by TCRdb to about 2018). For the study in its entirety: The study used deep quantitative T cell receptor repertoire profiling to track responses to a trivalent subunit inactivated influenza vaccine. On the study overall, not on this receptor specifically: The authors proposed that each seasonal influenza vaccination may bring in only a limited number of new T cells.

Including the terminal cysteine and phenylalanine, the CDR3 comprises 17 residues. The only DNA kept is the CDR3, 51 bases in frame from the first base. Trimming costs V 5 bases and J 0 bases, and their ends lie 21 bases apart. CDR1 and CDR2 are read off the germline V gene as SGDLS and YYNGEE. At least ten counts were recorded for this clonotype. The specificity of this receptor is unknown. Base qualities were left out, and no much larger clone turns up one base away. Receptor libraries were prepared by RT-PCR. The reads were generated on an Illumina HiSeq 2500. The public sequencing data were trimmed at Q25 with fastp and processed into clonotypes with MiXCR by TCRdb, which kept only in-frame beta chains. Rows merge per CDR3 protein into single entries with the most common DNA and genes. This sample gives about 610,000 distinct CDR3 sequences in total; approximately 15% of them show up just once. The biggest ten clones account for 11% of the sample.

Sequencing was performed on PBMCs from blood, taken 12 days after vaccination. The TCR was taken from a man in his fifties or sixties who received an inactivated influenza vaccine. Donor details come from another sample of the same person, matched by shared clones. The V and J genes are TRBV9 and TRBJ2-7, with the D gene tentatively TRBD1 or TRBD2, based on 5 matching bases in each. Read as DNA, the sequence is TGTGCCAGCAGTCCCCGTGTCGGGACGGCAAGCTCCTACGAGCAGTACTTC. Protein translation: CASSPRVGTASSYEQYF.